These 10 T cell receptor beta chains were all obtained from the same sample, sequenced in a study of cytomegalovirus exposure and HLA in healthy donors. Primers included in the PCR were 60 Vbeta and 13 Jbeta primers. TCRdb's copy holds only in-frame clones and misses some; the assay was immunoSEQ multiplex PCR. The repertoire holds some 150,000 clones, approximately 10% seen once, with roughly 6.4% in the top ten. Material: PBMCs. These TCRs come from a middle-aged woman in good health and CMV-seropositive.

This clone was seen only a few times. The CDR3 reads CAISVDSGPYNEQFF. CDR3 in DNA: TGTGCCATCAGTGTTGATAGCGGACCCTACAATGAGCAGTTCTTC. The chain recombines TRBV10-3 with TRBJ2-1; a weak D match, TRBD2 (6 bases). With 4 bases removed from V and 2 bases from J, the gap between germline ends came to 12 bases. Germline-derived CDR1 and CDR2 are ENHRY and SYGVKD. The CDR3 extends over 15 amino acids.

The chain employs TRBV15 and TRBJ2-3, with a tentative D call TRBD1 (6 bases). Germline CDR1 reads LNHNV; CDR2 reads YYDKDF (reference sequence). The V end was cut by 6 bases, the J end by 2 bases, with 18 bases between. The CDR3 consists of 16 residues. CDR3 DNA: TGTGCCACCAGGAGCGGAAGGGGGAGATACACAGATACGCAGTATTTT. Its protein product is CATRSGRGRYTDTQYF.

This clone was picked up a small number of times. This chain joins TRBV5-1 and TRBJ2-7, with D perhaps matching TRBD1 (5 bases). The CDR3 contains 17 residues. Trimming removed 0 bases from V and 3 bases from J, with 19 bases in between. CDR1 is SGHRS and CDR2 is YFSETQ in the germline V gene. The CDR3 region has the DNA TGCGCCAGCAGCTTGGCCCCCGGAGCAGGGAATAACTACGAGCAGTACTTC. Its translation is CASSLAPGAGNNYEQYF.

This rearrangement joins TRBV7-2 to TRBJ2-5, with TRBD1 matching over 10 bases. The V gene end was trimmed by 3 bases and the J gene end by 2 bases; junction bases not matched to a gene: 3. There are 15 residues in the CDR3. The V gene's germline CDR1 is SGHTA and CDR2 FQGNSA. The CDR3 DNA is TGTGCCAGCAGCTTTGGGGGACAGGGGCAAGAGACCCAGTACTTC. It encodes CASSFGGQGQETQYF.

The V and J genes are TRBV5-6 and TRBJ1-4; 9 nucleotides align to TRBD1. Germline lookup yields CDR1 SGHDT and CDR2 YYEEEE. The CDR3 length is 15 residues. Germline trimming cut 4 bases from V and 8 bases from J; bases unmatched to any gene: 9. CDR3 in amino acids: CASSPPGQGQEKLFF. The DNA for the CDR3 is TGTGCCAGCAGCCCTCCGGGACAGGGACAGGAAAAACTGTTTTTT.

The chain carries TRBV5-1 and TRBJ2-5; TRBD2 matches at 12 bases. CDR1 SGHRS and CDR2 YFSETQ come from the germline V gene. The CDR3 is made up of 16 amino acids. Unmatched junction bases numbered 6, after V lost 2 bases and J lost 4 bases. Written as DNA, the CDR3 is TGCGCCAGCAGCTTTCCTAGCGGGGGGGCCTCAGAGACCCAGTACTTC. This gives the protein CASSFPSGGASETQYF.

This clone appeared a few times. The V call is TRBV5-5, the J call TRBJ2-7, with D unresolved. This CDR3 is 14 amino acids long. Trimming removed 0 bases at V and 1 base at J, with 8 bases between. Germline V gene lookup returns CDR1 SGHKS and CDR2 YYEKEE (reference sequence). CDR3 loop: CASSLVGSSYEQYF. CDR3 nucleotides: TGTGCCAGCAGCTTGGTTGGCAGTTCCTACGAGCAGTACTTC.

CDR3 amino acids: CASSLNGGTGPTGELFF. The CDR3 DNA follows: TGTGCCAGCAGCTTAAATGGGGGGACAGGCCCCACCGGGGAGCTGTTTTTT. The V call is TRBV7-6, the J call TRBJ2-2; 8 bases map to TRBD1. This CDR3 has 17 residues. CDR1 is SGHVS and CDR2 is FNYEAQ in the germline V gene. J gave up 4 bases and V 2 bases, and 9 bases lay outside the gene matches.

This clone was counted only a few times. Other nucleotide sequences in the sample specify the same CDR3. The DNA for the CDR3 is TGTGCCAGCAGTTACTCTGGGACAGGGACCGATACGCAGTATTTT. Translation: CASSYSGTGTDTQYF. This rearrangement joins TRBV6-6 to TRBJ2-3; 9 bases agree with TRBD1. Unmatched junction bases numbered 4, after V lost 0 bases and J lost 6 bases. Germline CDR1 MNHNY, CDR2 SVGAGI (reference sequence). CDR3 length equals 15 residues.

A few counts support this clone. The chain links TRBV6-5 to TRBJ1-2; TRBD1 agrees at 11 bases. The CDR3 extends over 11 amino acids. Germline V gene data show CDR1 as MNHEY and CDR2 as SVGAGI. J gave up 8 bases and V 10 bases, and 3 bases lay outside the gene matches. CDR3: CAIGQGAGYTF. The DNA for the CDR3 is TGTGCCATCGGACAGGGGGCAGGCTACACCTTC.